This entry is about one T cell receptor (beta chain). The entry originates in a study of blood T cell repertoires in COVID-19. About the study: Sources were T cells, B-cell-depleted T cells, or PBMCs; the material itself was cDNA or gDNA.

Under the authors' procedure: Researchers report that nucleated cell counts were estimated from reference gene primer amplification. TCRdb's table, derived via immunoSEQ multiplex PCR, lists solely in-frame clones and lacks some. V, J and clone size reflect that table, while D and trimming were determined from the DNA. The table has about 260,000 clones, approximately 89% seen once. The CDR3 is 15 residues long. Germline loops: CDR1 LGHDT, CDR2 YNNKEL (reference sequence). The V gene lost 3 bases and the J gene lost 3 bases, with 14 bases spanning the gap. In terms of age and location, participants ranged from about 18 to 95 years and lived in roughly 22 US areas. Cohorts were assigned according to the clinical history that participants reported.

This chain links TRBV3-1 (or the pseudogene TRBV3-2) with TRBJ2-5, with D possibly matching TRBD2 (6 bases). The receptor was isolated from a woman in her forties who had been exposed to COVID-19. The specimen sequenced was PBMCs or T cells enriched from blood (not recorded which). For the CDR3, the DNA is TGTGCCAGCAGCCATTCGGGACTCGGTAAAGAGACCCAGTACTTC. Translation gives CASSHSGLGKETQYF.